This section outlines one TCR beta chain sequence together with its context. Its antigen is not identified. The CDR3 totals 15 residues. CDR1 is MGHRA, CDR2 YSYEKL, per germline. Trimming at V came to 2 bases and at J to 7 bases, leaving 9 bases not matched to a gene. Amplified TCR beta CDR3 regions came from RNA transcripts. A first-round RT-PCR of the TCR CDR3 used the HTBI primer set. TCRdb re-called the multiplex PCR reads with MiXCR, one entry per CDR3 protein. The table lists fewer than 550,000 distinct CDR3 sequences, approximately 24% of them singletons. This sample was taken from a study of T cells in Graves' hyperthyroidism and ophthalmopathy. The study, taken as a whole, reports: Ophthalmopathy and stable hyperthyroidism were told apart by a 13 V-J model. In blood, most of the thyroid clonotypes expanded above 0.001 were also present.

The sequenced sample was blood. V usage is TRBV4-1 and J usage is TRBJ2-7, with 9 bases that match TRBD2. This clonotype originated in a woman aged 25 to 45 with Graves' ophthalmopathy. The CDR3 region is CASSQKGGLAGEQYF. In nucleotides, the CDR3 is TGCGCCAGCAGCCAAAAGGGGGGACTAGCTGGAGAGCAGTACTTC.